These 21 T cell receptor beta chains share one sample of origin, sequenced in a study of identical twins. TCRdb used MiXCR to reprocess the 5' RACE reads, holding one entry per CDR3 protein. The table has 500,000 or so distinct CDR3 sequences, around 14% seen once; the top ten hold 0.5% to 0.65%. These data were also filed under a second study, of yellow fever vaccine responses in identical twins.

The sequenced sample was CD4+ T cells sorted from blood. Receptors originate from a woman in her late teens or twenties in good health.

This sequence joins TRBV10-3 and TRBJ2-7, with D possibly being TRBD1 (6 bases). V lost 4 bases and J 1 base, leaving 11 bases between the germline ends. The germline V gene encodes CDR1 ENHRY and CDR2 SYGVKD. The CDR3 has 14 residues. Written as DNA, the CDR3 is TGTGCCATCAGTGCTACAACAGGGTCCTACGAGCAGTACTTC. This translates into CAISATTGSYEQYF.

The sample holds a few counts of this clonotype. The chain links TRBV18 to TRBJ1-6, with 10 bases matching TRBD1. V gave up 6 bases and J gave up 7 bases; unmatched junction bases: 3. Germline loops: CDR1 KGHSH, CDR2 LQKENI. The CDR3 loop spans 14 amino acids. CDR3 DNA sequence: TGTGCCAGCTCCGGGACAGGGGAAAATTCACCCCTCCACTTT. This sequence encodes CASSGTGENSPLHF.

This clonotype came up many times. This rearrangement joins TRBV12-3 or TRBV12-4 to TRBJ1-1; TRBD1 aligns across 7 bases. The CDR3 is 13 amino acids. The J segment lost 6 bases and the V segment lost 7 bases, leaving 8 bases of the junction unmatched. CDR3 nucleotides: TGTGCCAGCATCCTAGTCAGGGGGGCTGAAGCTTTCTTT. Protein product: CASILVRGAEAFF.

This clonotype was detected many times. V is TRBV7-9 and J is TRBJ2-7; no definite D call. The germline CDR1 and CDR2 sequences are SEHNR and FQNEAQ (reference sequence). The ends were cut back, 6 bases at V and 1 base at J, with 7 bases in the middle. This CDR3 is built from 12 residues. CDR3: CASSLVSYEQYF. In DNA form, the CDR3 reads TGTGCCAGCAGTTTGGTTTCCTACGAGCAGTACTTC. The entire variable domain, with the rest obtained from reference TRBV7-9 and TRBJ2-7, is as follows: DTGVSQNPRHKITKRGQNVTFRCDPISEHNRLYWYRQTLGQGPEFLTYFQNEAQLEKSRLLSDRFSAERPKGSFSTLEIQRTEQGDSAMYLCASSLVSYEQYFGPGTRLTVT.

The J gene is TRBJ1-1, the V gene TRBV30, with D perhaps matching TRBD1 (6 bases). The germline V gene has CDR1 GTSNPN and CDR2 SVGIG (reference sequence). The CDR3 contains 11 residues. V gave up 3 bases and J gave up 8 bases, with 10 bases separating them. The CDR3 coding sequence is TGTGCCTGGAGACTGGACAGCGAAGCTTTCTTT. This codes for CAWRLDSEAFF.

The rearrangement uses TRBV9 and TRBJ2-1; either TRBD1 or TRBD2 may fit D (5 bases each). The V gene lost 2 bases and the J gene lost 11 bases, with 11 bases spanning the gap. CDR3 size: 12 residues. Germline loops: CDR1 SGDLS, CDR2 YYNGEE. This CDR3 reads CASSVYGAQQFF. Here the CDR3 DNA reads TGTGCCAGCAGCGTTTACGGGGCTCAGCAGTTCTTC.

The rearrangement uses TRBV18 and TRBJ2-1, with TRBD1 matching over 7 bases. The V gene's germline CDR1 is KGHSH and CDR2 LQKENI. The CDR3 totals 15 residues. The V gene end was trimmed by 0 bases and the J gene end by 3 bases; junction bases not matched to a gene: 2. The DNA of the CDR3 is TGTGCCAGCTCACCACCGGGACAGAGCTACAATGAGCAGTTCTTC. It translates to CASSPPGQSYNEQFF.

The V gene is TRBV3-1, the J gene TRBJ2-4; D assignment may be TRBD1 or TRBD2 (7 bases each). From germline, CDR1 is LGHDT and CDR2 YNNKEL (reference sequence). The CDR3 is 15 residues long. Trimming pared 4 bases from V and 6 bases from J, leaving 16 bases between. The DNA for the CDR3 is TGTGCCAGCAGCCGAGCGGGACAGCTTGGAAACATTCAGTACTTC. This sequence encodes CASSRAGQLGNIQYF.

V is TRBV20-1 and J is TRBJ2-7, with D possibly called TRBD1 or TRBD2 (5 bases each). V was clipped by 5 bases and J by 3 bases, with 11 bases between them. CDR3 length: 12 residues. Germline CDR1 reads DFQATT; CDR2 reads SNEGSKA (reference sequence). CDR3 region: CSAPIGGYEQYF. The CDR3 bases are TGCAGTGCTCCCATTGGGGGCTACGAGCAGTACTTC.

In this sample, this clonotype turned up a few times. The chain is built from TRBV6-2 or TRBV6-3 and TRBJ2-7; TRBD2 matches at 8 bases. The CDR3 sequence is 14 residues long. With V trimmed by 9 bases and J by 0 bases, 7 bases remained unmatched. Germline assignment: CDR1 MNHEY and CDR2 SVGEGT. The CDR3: CASWERGSSYEQYF. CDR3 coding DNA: TGTGCCAGTTGGGAGCGGGGGTCCTCCTACGAGCAGTACTTC.

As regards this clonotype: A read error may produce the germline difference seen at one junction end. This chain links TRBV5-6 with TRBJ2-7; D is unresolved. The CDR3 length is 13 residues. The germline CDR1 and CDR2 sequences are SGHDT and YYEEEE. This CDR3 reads CARSFGLRCEQYF. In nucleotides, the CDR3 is TGTGCCAGGAGCTTCGGGCTCCGCTGCGAGCAGTACTTC.

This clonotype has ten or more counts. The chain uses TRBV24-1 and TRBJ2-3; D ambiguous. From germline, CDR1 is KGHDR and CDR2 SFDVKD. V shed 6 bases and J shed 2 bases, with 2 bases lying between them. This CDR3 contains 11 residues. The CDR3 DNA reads TGTGCCACCAGTTTCACAGATACGCAGTATTTT. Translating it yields CATSFTDTQYF.

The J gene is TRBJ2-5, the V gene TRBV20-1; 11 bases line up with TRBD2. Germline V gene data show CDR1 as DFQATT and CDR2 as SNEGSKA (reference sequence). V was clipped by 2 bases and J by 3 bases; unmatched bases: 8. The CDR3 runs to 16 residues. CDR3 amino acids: CSARMYSGGAKETQYF. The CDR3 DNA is TGCAGTGCTAGAATGTATAGCGGGGGGGCGAAAGAGACCCAGTACTTC.

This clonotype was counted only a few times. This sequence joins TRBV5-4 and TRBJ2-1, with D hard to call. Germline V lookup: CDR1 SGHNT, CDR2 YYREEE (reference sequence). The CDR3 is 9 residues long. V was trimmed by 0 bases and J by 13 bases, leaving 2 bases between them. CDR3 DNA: TGTGCCAGCAGCTTGGGCCAGTTCTTC. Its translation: CASSLGQFF.

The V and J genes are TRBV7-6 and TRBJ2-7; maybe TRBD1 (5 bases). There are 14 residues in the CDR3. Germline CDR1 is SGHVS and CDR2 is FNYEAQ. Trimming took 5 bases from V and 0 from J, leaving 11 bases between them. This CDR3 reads CASSITDSSYEQYF. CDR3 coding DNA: TGTGCCAGCAGCATTACCGACAGCTCCTACGAGCAGTACTTC.

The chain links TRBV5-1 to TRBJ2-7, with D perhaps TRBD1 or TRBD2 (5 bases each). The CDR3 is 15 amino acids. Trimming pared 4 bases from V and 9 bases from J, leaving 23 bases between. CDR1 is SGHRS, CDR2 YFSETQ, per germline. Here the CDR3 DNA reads TGCGCCAGCAGCCCCGAAGGGGACCTGGGGTTTGGGCAGTACTTC. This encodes CASSPEGDLGFGQYF.

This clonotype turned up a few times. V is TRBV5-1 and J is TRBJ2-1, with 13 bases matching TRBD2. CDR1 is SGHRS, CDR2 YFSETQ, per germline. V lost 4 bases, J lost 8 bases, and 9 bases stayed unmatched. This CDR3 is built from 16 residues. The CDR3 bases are TGCGCCAGCAGCGCTAACGGACTAGCGGGAGTGGATGAGCAGTTCTTC. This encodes CASSANGLAGVDEQFF.

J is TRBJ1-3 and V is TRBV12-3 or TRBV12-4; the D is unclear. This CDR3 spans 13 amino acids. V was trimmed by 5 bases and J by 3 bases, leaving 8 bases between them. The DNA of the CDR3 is TGTGCCAGCAGTCACAGTGATGGAAACACCATATATTTT. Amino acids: CASSHSDGNTIYF.

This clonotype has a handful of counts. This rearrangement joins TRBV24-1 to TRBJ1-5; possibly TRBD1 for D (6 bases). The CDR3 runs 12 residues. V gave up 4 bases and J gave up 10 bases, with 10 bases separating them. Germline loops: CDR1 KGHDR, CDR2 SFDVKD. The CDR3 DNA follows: TGTGCCACCAGTGAACCACAGGGACCCCAGCATTTT. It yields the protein CATSEPQGPQHF.

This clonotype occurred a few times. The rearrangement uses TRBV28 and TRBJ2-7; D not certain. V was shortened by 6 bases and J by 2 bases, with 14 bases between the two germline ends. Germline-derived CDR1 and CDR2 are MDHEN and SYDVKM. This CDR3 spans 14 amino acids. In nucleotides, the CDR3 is TGTGCCAGCAGCCCCTGGGCACGGACCTACGAGCAGTACTTC. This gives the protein CASSPWARTYEQYF.

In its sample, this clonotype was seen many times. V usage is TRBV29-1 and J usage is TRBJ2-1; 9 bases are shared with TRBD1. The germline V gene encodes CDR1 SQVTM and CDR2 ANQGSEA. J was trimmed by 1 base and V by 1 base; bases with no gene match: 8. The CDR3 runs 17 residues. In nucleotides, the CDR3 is TGCAGCGTTGAAGGCGGGACAGGGAGGGGGTCCTACAATGAGCAGTTCTTC. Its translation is CSVEGGTGRGSYNEQFF.